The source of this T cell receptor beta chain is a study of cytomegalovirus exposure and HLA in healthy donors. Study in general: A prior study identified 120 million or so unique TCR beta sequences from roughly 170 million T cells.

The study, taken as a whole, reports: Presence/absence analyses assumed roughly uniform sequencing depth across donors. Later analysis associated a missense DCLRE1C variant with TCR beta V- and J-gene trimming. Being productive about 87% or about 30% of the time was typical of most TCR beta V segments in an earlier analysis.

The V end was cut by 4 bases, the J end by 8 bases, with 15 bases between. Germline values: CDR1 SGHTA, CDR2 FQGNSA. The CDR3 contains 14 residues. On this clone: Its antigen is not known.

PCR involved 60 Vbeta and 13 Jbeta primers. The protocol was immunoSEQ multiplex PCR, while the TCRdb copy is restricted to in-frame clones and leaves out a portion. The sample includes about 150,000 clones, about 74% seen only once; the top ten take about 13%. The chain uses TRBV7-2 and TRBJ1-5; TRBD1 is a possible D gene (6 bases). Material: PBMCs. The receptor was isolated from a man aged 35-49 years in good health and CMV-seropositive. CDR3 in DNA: TGTGCCAGCAGCTCCGGGGGGGCTTTGAAGCCCCAGCATTTT. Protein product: CASSSGGALKPQHF.